Sequencing of this TCR beta chain was carried out in a study of STAT5B mutations in CD4+ large granular lymphocyte leukemia. Whole-study results and caveats: Without HLA matching, higher CD4+ than CD8+ T-LGLL clonality could reflect small sample size. Top patient clones used TRBV06 genes more often: 8/27 versus 2/35 in controls.

With respect to this clone: Its antigen remains unknown.

Some clones are missing from TCRdb's copy, which holds only in-frame ones; the method was immunoSEQ multiplex PCR. Of fewer than 35,000 clones in the sample, around 88% were seen once. The CDR3 extends over 18 amino acids. Germline loops: CDR1 MGHRA, CDR2 YSYEKL. Trimming took 4 bases from V and 4 from J, leaving 25 bases between them. Sequences were obtained from CD4+ T cells from blood buffy coats. The chain is built from TRBV4-1 and TRBJ1-2, with TRBD1 as a possible D gene (6 bases). The receptor comes from a human donor in good health. DNA for the CDR3: TGCGCCAGCAGCCCAAGTCGGACCCCGGTAACAGGGAGCTATGGCTACACCTTC. As protein: CASSPSRTPVTGSYGYTF.